What follows is one T cell receptor (beta chain) and its context. Its antigen is unidentified. Profiled with immunoSEQ multiplex PCR; TCRdb holds only in-frame clones, not every one. The data contain some 200,000 clones, approximately 91% of them singletons. The record originates from a study of T cell responses to AZD1222 COVID-19 vaccine. Study-level findings and limits: Baseline testing showed seropositivity in only six AZD1222 recipients.

From germline, CDR1 is SNHLY and CDR2 FYNNEI. V lost 5 bases, J lost 1 base, and 11 bases lay in between. The CDR3 is made up of 14 amino acids. V is TRBV2 and J is TRBJ1-1; D is unresolved. The sample was peripheral blood, taken 28 days after the second AZD1222 dose. This clonotype was sampled from an adult who received the AZD1222 COVID-19 vaccine. For the CDR3, the DNA is TGTGCCAGCAGTTACCTAACAGAGAACACTGAAGCTTTCTTT. This translates into CASSYLTENTEAFF. Together with reference TRBV2 and TRBJ1-1, the CDR3 gives the full variable domain: EPEVTQTPSHQVTQMGQEVILRCVPISNHLYFYWYRQILGQKVEFLVSFYNNEISEKSEIFDDQFSVERPDGSNFTLKIRSTKLEDSAMYFCASSYLTENTEAFFGQGTRLTVV.